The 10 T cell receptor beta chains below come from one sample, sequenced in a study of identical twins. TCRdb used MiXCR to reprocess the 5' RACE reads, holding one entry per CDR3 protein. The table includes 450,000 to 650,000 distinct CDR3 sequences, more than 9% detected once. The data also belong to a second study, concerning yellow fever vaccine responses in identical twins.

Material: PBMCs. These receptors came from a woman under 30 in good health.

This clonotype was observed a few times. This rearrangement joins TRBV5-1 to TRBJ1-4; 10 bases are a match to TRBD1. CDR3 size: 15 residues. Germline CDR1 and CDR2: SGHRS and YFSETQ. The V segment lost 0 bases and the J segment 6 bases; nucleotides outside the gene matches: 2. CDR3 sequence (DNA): TGCGCCAGCAGCTTGGCGACAGGGGGCGATGAAAAACTGTTTTTT. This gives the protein CASSLATGGDEKLFF.

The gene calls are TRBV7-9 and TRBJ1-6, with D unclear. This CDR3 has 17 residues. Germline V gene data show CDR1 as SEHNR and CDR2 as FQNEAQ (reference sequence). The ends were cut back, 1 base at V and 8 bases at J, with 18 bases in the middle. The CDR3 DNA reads TGTGCCAGCAGCTTAGGACTCACCCAAGTTGGGGATTCACCCCTCCACTTT. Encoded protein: CASSLGLTQVGDSPLHF. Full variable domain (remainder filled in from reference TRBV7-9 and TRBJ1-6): DTGVSQNPRHKITKRGQNVTFRCDPISEHNRLYWYRQTLGQGPEFLTYFQNEAQLEKSRLLSDRFSAERPKGSFSTLEIQRTEQGDSAMYLCASSLGLTQVGDSPLHFGNGTRLTVT.

The CDR3 bases are TGTGCCATCAGTGAGCGCGGACAGGGCGATAAAGATACGCAGTATTTT. It is translated as CAISERGQGDKDTQYF. The V call is TRBV10-3, the J call TRBJ2-3; TRBD1 matches 8 bases. V was clipped by 2 bases and J by 5 bases; unmatched bases: 9. CDR1 is ENHRY, CDR2 SYGVKD, per germline. The CDR3 spans 16 residues.

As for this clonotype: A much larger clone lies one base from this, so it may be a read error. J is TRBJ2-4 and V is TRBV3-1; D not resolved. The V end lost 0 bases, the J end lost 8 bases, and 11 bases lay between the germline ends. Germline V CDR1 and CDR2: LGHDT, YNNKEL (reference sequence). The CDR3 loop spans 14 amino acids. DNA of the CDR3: TGTGCCAGCAGCCAAGAGGCAAGGTGGGACATTCAGTACTTC. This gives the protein CASSQEARWDIQYF. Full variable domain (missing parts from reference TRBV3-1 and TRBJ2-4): DTAVSQTPKYLVTQMGNDKSIKCEQNLGHDTMYWYKQDSKKFLKIMFSYNNKELIINETVPNRFSPKSPDKAHLNLHINSLELGDSAVYFCASSQEARWDIQYFGAGTRLSVL.

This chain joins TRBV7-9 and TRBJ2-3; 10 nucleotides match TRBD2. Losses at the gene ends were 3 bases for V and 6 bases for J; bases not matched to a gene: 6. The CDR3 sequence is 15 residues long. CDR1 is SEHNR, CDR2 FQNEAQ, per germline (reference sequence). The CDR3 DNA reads TGTGCCAGCAGCTTTTCAGCGGGGGGGAAGGATACGCAGTATTTT. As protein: CASSFSAGGKDTQYF.

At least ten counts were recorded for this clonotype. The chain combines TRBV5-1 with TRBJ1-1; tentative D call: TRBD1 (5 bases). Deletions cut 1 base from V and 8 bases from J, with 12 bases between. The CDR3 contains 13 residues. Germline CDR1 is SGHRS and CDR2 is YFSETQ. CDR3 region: CASSLRWSGEAFF. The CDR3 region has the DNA TGCGCCAGCAGCTTGCGATGGTCAGGGGAAGCTTTCTTT.

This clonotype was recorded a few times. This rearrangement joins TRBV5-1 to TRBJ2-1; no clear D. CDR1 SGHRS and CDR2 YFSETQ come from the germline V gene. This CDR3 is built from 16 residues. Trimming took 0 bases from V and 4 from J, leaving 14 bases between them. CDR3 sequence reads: CASSLAGRSLYNEQFF. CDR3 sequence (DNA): TGCGCCAGCAGCTTGGCCGGCAGAAGCCTTTACAATGAGCAGTTCTTC. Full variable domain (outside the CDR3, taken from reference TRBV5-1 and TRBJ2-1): KAGVTQTPRYLIKTRGQQVTLSCSPISGHRSVSWYQQTPGQGLQFLFEYFSETQRNKGNFPGRFSGRQFSNSRSEMNVSTLELGDSALYLCASSLAGRSLYNEQFFGPGTRLTVL.

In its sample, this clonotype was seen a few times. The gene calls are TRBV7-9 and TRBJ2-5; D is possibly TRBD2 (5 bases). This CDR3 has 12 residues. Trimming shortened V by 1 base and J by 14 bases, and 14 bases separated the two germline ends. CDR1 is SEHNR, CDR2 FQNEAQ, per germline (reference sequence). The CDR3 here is CASSLERRGLYF. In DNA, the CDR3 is TGTGCCAGCAGCTTAGAGAGACGCGGGTTATACTTC.

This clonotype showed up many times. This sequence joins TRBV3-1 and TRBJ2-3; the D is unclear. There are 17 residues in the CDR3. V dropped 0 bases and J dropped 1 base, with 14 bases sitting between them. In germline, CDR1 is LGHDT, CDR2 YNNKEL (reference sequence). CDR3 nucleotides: TGTGCCAGCAGCCAAGATCCTATGGACCTGGGCACAGATACGCAGTATTTT. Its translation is CASSQDPMDLGTDTQYF.

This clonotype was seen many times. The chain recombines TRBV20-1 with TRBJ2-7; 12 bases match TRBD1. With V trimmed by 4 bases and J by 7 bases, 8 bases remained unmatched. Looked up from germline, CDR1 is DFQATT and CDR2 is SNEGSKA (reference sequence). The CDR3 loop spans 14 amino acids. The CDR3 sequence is CSAIVGQGAREQYF. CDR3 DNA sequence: TGCAGTGCTATTGTGGGACAGGGGGCGCGAGAGCAGTACTTC.